What follows describes a single T cell receptor beta chain. The data were taken from a study of CD8 T cells in Susac syndrome. A quantity of about 0.5 to 1 ug RNA underwent reverse transcription using random hexamers. Coverage of TCR beta CDR3 amplification by immunoSEQ multiplex PCR extended to 54 Vbeta and 13 Jbeta. TCRdb itself ran the immunoSEQ multiplex PCR reads through MiXCR, one entry per CDR3 protein. The sample lists some 300,000 distinct CDR3 sequences; approximately 85% were seen once. Sequencing was performed on CD8+ T cells from PBMCs. This sequence was found in a human donor with multiple sclerosis.

The CDR3 nucleotides are TGTGCCTGGAGCGTTGCGGTGCAAGGCGAGCAGTACTTC. It codes for CAWSVAVQGEQYF. The chain has TRBV30 and TRBJ2-7; no clear D gene. V dropped 3 bases and J dropped 6 bases, with 15 bases sitting between them. CDR3 length equals 13 residues. Germline values: CDR1 GTSNPN, CDR2 SVGIG (reference sequence).